Following are 26 T cell receptor beta chains from one sample sequenced in a study of human T cells and chemical hapten exposure. TCRdb analysed the RACE reads with MiXCR anew, one entry per CDR3 protein. The data contain over 50,000 distinct CDR3 sequences, approximately 9.7% of them seen just once; the ten biggest clones take up approximately 9.5%. The time point denotes: pre-sensitization, week 0. Treatment given: therapeutic diphenylcyclopropenone sensitization with weekly scalp DPC. From whole blood left unfractionated, total RNA was extracted. The sample was whole blood, taken in connection with sensitization to the hapten diphenylcyclopropenone (DPC). The receptor source for this set is a woman aged 30 to 39 with alopecia areata. Some clones in this sample may be carry-over from other donors' samples.

This clonotype was observed a handful of times. This sequence joins TRBV6-2 or TRBV6-3 and TRBJ2-3; D remains ambiguous. Trimming took off 5 bases at V and 10 bases at J, with 10 bases between the two ends. The CDR3 totals 11 residues. CDR1 is MNHEY and CDR2 is SVGEGT in the germline V gene. The DNA for the CDR3 is TGTGCCAGCAGTGTTCACCAGGCGCAGTATTTT. Translating it yields CASSVHQAQYF.

This clonotype was observed a handful of times. The rearrangement joins TRBV7-9 to TRBJ2-4; the match to TRBD2 covers 7 bases. The CDR3 has 19 residues. Germline CDR1 and CDR2: SEHNR and FQNEAQ (reference sequence). V shed 4 bases, J shed 0 bases, and the junction held 15 bases outside the gene matches. The CDR3 region is CASSSTRRGSHLAKNIQYF. CDR3 nucleotides: TGTGCCAGCAGCTCAACCCGGCGGGGGAGTCATCTAGCCAAAAACATTCAGTACTTC.

This clonotype appeared a few times. The chain couples TRBV6-5 to TRBJ1-5; D may be TRBD1 (6 bases). CDR1 is MNHEY, CDR2 SVGAGI, per germline. V dropped 2 bases and J dropped 5 bases, with 10 bases sitting between them. The CDR3 loop spans 14 amino acids. CDR3 region: CASSYRYRDQPQHF. Written as DNA, the CDR3 is TGTGCCAGCAGTTACCGTTACAGGGATCAGCCCCAGCATTTT.

This chain connects TRBV11-2 to TRBJ2-2; D not resolved. V was trimmed by 1 base and J by 4 bases, leaving 7 bases between them. CDR1 and CDR2 from the germline V gene are SGHAT and FQNNGV. The CDR3 totals 14 residues. For the CDR3, the DNA is TGTGCCAGCAGCTTAGGATACACCACCGGGGAGCTGTTTTTT. Protein sequence: CASSLGYTTGELFF.

This clonotype was found a few times. The gene calls are TRBV30 and TRBJ2-3; 9 bases fit TRBD2. Germline V CDR1 and CDR2: GTSNPN, SVGIG (reference sequence). The CDR3 is 11 amino acids. J lost 12 bases, V lost 7 bases, and 8 bases had no gene match. CDR3 loop: CASSGGRTQYF. The CDR3 DNA reads TGTGCCTCCAGCGGGGGGCGTACTCAGTATTTT.

V is TRBV12-3 or TRBV12-4 and J is TRBJ1-1; perhaps TRBD1 as D (6 bases). The CDR3 has 14 residues. Trimming pared 7 bases from V and 11 bases from J, leaving 23 bases between. The CDR3 bases are TGTGCCAGCACCAGATCGACAGGTTCCTTATTGGCTTTCTTT. This sequence encodes CASTRSTGSLLAFF.

This clonotype was detected only a few times. The chain uses TRBV18 and TRBJ2-3; D is possibly TRBD2 (5 bases). V dropped 3 bases and J dropped 1 base, with 8 bases sitting between them. The CDR3 extends over 14 amino acids. The germline V gene encodes CDR1 KGHSH and CDR2 LQKENI. The CDR3 loop reads CASSPKGGTDTQYF. The CDR3 DNA reads as TGTGCCAGCTCACCCAAGGGAGGCACAGATACGCAGTATTTT.

This clonotype appeared many times. The chain is built from TRBV6-5 and TRBJ2-2, with a tentative D call TRBD2 (7 bases). V was pared by 2 bases and J by 6 bases, with 10 bases between. Germline-derived CDR1 and CDR2 are MNHEY and SVGAGI. The length of the CDR3 is 14 residues. The DNA for the CDR3 is TGTGCCAGCAGTTACGGGGGGGCAGCCGGGGAGCTGTTTTTT. Protein product: CASSYGGAAGELFF.

This clonotype was found a few times. The gene calls are TRBV28 and TRBJ1-1; possible D gene TRBD1, 5 bases. Per the germline V gene, CDR1 is MDHEN and CDR2 is SYDVKM. Trimming took off 2 bases at V and 0 bases at J, with 13 bases between the two ends. The CDR3 loop spans 16 amino acids. The CDR3 bases are TGTGCCAGCAGTTTAGGGTCCGGGGGACTGAACACTGAAGCTTTCTTT. Encoded protein: CASSLGSGGLNTEAFF.

This clonotype was detected a few times. The chain combines TRBV12-3 or TRBV12-4 with TRBJ2-5; D is unclear. The CDR3 totals 13 residues. The V end lost 4 bases, the J end lost 0 bases, and 6 bases lay between the germline ends. CDR3 DNA sequence: TGTGCCAGCAGTTCCGCTAACCAAGAGACCCAGTACTTC. Its protein product is CASSSANQETQYF.

This clonotype was found a few times. J is TRBJ2-7 and V is TRBV2; D is undetermined. CDR3 length: 12 residues. Trimming took 8 bases from V and 2 from J, leaving 10 bases between them. Germline CDR1 reads SNHLY; CDR2 reads FYNNEI. CDR3 bases: TGTGCCAGCGCGAGGAGAACCTACGAGCAGTACTTC. Its protein is CASARRTYEQYF.

The rearrangement uses TRBV7-2 and TRBJ2-3, with 9 bases identical to TRBD2. With 1 base clipped from V and 2 bases from J, the junction kept 4 bases outside the gene matches. CDR3 length: 16 amino acids. The germline gives CDR1 SGHTA, CDR2 FQGNSA. DNA of the CDR3: TGTGCCAGCAGCTTAGGGGTAGCGGGGGCCACAGATACGCAGTATTTT. The encoded protein is CASSLGVAGATDTQYF.

This chain joins TRBV15 and TRBJ2-5, with a tentative D call TRBD1 (5 bases). CDR1 is LNHNV and CDR2 is YYDKDF in the germline V gene (reference sequence). The CDR3 runs 15 residues. Trimming took off 0 bases at V and 7 bases at J, with 15 bases between the two ends. CDR3 protein: CATSRDRGRGGTQYF. CDR3 sequence (DNA): TGTGCCACCAGCAGAGATCGAGGAAGGGGCGGGACCCAGTACTTC.

The chain employs TRBV28 and TRBJ2-3, with 11 bases fitting TRBD2. V shed 5 bases, J shed 6 bases, and the junction held 7 bases outside the gene matches. The CDR3 covers 15 residues. CDR1 MDHEN and CDR2 SYDVKM come from the germline V gene. CDR3 loop: CASSPASGGYDTQYF. CDR3 sequence (DNA): TGTGCCAGCAGTCCAGCTAGCGGGGGGTACGATACGCAGTATTTT. Using reference TRBV28 and TRBJ2-3 for the parts outside the CDR3, the full variable domain is DVKVTQSSRYLVKRTGEKVFLECVQDMDHENMFWYRQDPGLGLRLIYFSYDVKMKEKGDIPEGYSVSREKKERFSLILESASTNQTSMYLCASSPASGGYDTQYFGPGTRLTVL.

The chain couples TRBV7-9 to TRBJ2-1; TRBD2 is a possible D gene (5 bases). Trimming cost V 2 bases and J 15 bases, with 14 bases left between them. Germline V lookup: CDR1 SEHNR, CDR2 FQNEAQ (reference sequence). This CDR3 is 12 amino acids long. The CDR3 sequence is CASSLSGGGSFF. The CDR3 bases are TGTGCCAGCAGCTTAAGTGGTGGAGGTTCGTTCTTC.

The rearrangement uses TRBV20-1 and TRBJ2-5; D may be TRBD2 (5 bases). Trimming left V 5 bases short and J 0 bases short, with 7 bases between. The CDR3 is 12 amino acids. In germline, CDR1 is DFQATT, CDR2 SNEGSKA (reference sequence). The CDR3 is CSAPEDQETQYF. CDR3 in DNA: TGCAGTGCTCCGGAGGACCAAGAGACCCAGTACTTC.

This clonotype was detected a few times. The chain is built from TRBV29-1 and TRBJ1-2, with TRBD1 as a possible D gene (5 bases). CDR1 and CDR2 (germline): SQVTM, ANQGSEA. Between the trimmed V and J ends, which lost 2 bases and 7 bases, there was a span of 11 bases. The CDR3 has 12 amino acids. The CDR3: CSVESQGGGYTF. CDR3 sequence (DNA): TGCAGCGTTGAAAGTCAGGGAGGTGGCTACACCTTC.

The J gene is TRBJ1-4, the V gene TRBV4-3, with no clear D. Germline V gene lookup returns CDR1 LGHNA and CDR2 YSLEER. This CDR3 has 13 amino acids. Trimming left V 5 bases short and J 8 bases short, with 12 bases between. DNA of the CDR3: TGCGCCAGCAGCTCGGGCCGACGCGAAAAACTGTTTTTT. Amino acid sequence: CASSSGRREKLFF.

V usage is TRBV7-2 and J usage is TRBJ1-2, with 11 bases that match TRBD1. CDR1 is SGHTA and CDR2 is FQGNSA in the germline V gene. The CDR3 is 16 residues long. V gave up 0 bases and J gave up 8 bases; unmatched junction bases: 8. CDR3 sequence: CASSLARTGGREGYTF. DNA of the CDR3: TGTGCCAGCAGCTTAGCGCGGACAGGGGGCAGGGAAGGCTACACCTTC.

The genes are TRBV7-3 and TRBJ2-1; D gene unclear. Germline CDR1 reads SGHTA; CDR2 reads FQGTGA. The V end was cut by 4 bases, the J end by 4 bases, with 8 bases between. The CDR3 consists of 13 residues. CDR3: CASSSSIYNEQFF. CDR3 DNA sequence: TGTGCCAGCAGCTCGTCCATTTACAATGAGCAGTTCTTC.

This clonotype was observed a handful of times. This chain joins TRBV7-8 and TRBJ2-3; D is unresolved. The CDR3 length is 14 residues. V was shortened by 2 bases and J by 4 bases, with 10 bases between the two germline ends. Germline lookup yields CDR1 SGHVS and CDR2 FQNEAQ. This chain's CDR3 is CASSLNSIADTQYF. In DNA, the CDR3 is TGTGCCAGCAGCTTAAACAGCATAGCAGATACGCAGTATTTT.

In the case of this clonotype: A read error may explain this, as a much larger clone is one base away. The rearrangement joins TRBV29-1 to TRBJ2-2; perhaps TRBD2 as D (6 bases). Germline assignment: CDR1 SQVTM and CDR2 ANQGSEA. This CDR3 comprises 15 residues. The CDR3 reads CSVEDQEGNTGEPFF. In DNA, the CDR3 is TGCAGCGTTGAAGATCAGGAGGGAAACACCGGGGAGCCGTTTTTT.

This clonotype has at least ten counts. The chain joins TRBV7-2 to TRBJ2-3, with D perhaps TRBD2 (5 bases). CDR3 length: 13 amino acids. Germline V gene data show CDR1 as SGHTA and CDR2 as FQGNSA. The ends were cut back, 6 bases at V and 4 bases at J, with 11 bases in the middle. The DNA of the CDR3 is TGTGCCAGCAGTGGGGAGTGGGCAGATACGCAGTATTTT. Its translation is CASSGEWADTQYF.

This clonotype was recorded a few times. The CDR3 reads CSARGSSYEQYF. The CDR3 nucleotides are TGCAGTGCTAGGGGCAGCTCCTACGAGCAGTACTTC. The chain couples TRBV20-1 to TRBJ2-7; no reliable D call. The CDR3 extends over 12 amino acids. Trimming took 3 bases from V and 0 from J, leaving 6 bases between them. Looked up from germline, CDR1 is DFQATT and CDR2 is SNEGSKA (reference sequence).

This clonotype appeared a few times. V and J are TRBV12-3 or TRBV12-4 and TRBJ1-2, with 7 bases fitting TRBD1. The CDR3 spans 14 residues. Unmatched junction bases numbered 11, after V lost 6 bases and J lost 7 bases. In nucleotides, the CDR3 is TGTGCCAGCAGCGGAGGAGGGGGCGAGAGTGGCTACACCTTC. It translates to CASSGGGGESGYTF.

This clonotype was detected many times. CDR3 amino acids: CASSFIVKTMNTEAFF. Here the CDR3 DNA reads TGTGCCAGCAGTTTTATTGTAAAAACGATGAACACTGAAGCTTTCTTT. The rearrangement uses TRBV28 and TRBJ1-1; D is undetermined. CDR3 length: 16 residues. V was shortened by 3 bases and J by 0 bases, with 14 bases between the two germline ends. Germline V gene sequence: CDR1 MDHEN, CDR2 SYDVKM.